This is a list of T cell receptor beta chains from one sample in a study of blood T cell repertoires in COVID-19. Assay: immunoSEQ multiplex PCR; the TCRdb copy retains only in-frame clones and omits some. The sample has roughly 53,000 clones; around 84% are singletons. Sample: peripheral blood. These receptors were collected from a human donor in a cohort sampled during active COVID-19. Each CDR3 is given with its conserved first and last residue. A D gene is named only where the DNA matches it firmly. Size tells how often a clone was seen (once, few, many) or the class of an expanded clone, and some rows leave it out.

CDR3 protein	CDR3 DNA	clone size	D gene	J gene	V gene
CASRLLLQGATGELFF	TGTGCCAGCAGATTACTTTTACAGGGGGCCACCGGGGAGCTGTTTTTT	.	TRBD1	TRBJ2-2	TRBV11-2
CASGRGGLNTGELFF	TGTGCCAGCGGGAGAGGGGGACTAAACACCGGGGAGCTGTTTTTT	.	.	TRBJ2-2	TRBV6-5
CASSTGQGYEQYF	TGCGCCAGCAGCACGGGACAGGGCTACGAGCAGTACTTC	.	TRBD1	TRBJ2-7	TRBV5-1
CASSRTGVTGELFF	TGTGCCAGCAGTCGGACAGGTGTCACCGGGGAGCTGTTTTTT	.	TRBD1	TRBJ2-2	TRBV3-1/TRBV3-2
CASNKRQGTDTQYF	TGTGCCAGCAACAAACGACAGGGTACAGATACGCAGTATTTT	.	TRBD1	TRBJ2-3	TRBV6-5
CASSPGQVPEAFF	TGCGCCAGCAGCCCGGGACAGGTTCCTGAAGCTTTCTTT	.	TRBD1	TRBJ1-1	TRBV10-2
CASSKVARVEKLFF	TGTGCCAGCAGCAAAGTAGCCAGGGTTGAAAAACTGTTTTTT	.	.	TRBJ1-4	TRBV21-1
CATSRALDRGHEQYF	TGTGCCACCAGCAGAGCCCTTGACAGGGGCCACGAGCAGTACTTC	.	TRBD1	TRBJ2-7	TRBV15
CASSDWRGRGYNEQFF	TGCGCCAGCAGTGACTGGCGCGGGAGGGGTTACAATGAGCAGTTCTTC	once	TRBD2	TRBJ2-1	TRBV10-2
CASSPGSRLSSEQYF	TGTGCCAGCTCACCAGGCAGCAGGTTATCATCCGAGCAGTACTTC	.	.	TRBJ2-7	TRBV18
CASTSLRSEQYF	TGTGCCAGCACCTCCCTACGCTCCGAGCAGTACTTC	.	.	TRBJ2-7	TRBV7-2
CSTRRGGMNTEAFF	TGCAGCACTAGGCGGGGGGGAATGAACACTGAAGCTTTCTTT	few	.	TRBJ1-1	TRBV29-1
CSVVGQNTEAFF	TGCAGCGTTGTTGGACAGAACACTGAAGCTTTCTTT	.	.	TRBJ1-1	TRBV29-1
CASSKTSSYNEQFF	TGTGCCAGCAGTAAGACTAGCAGCTACAATGAGCAGTTCTTC	once	TRBD2	TRBJ2-1	TRBV2
CATRTGLNTEAFF	TGTGCCACCCGGACAGGACTAAACACTGAAGCTTTCTTT	.	TRBD1	TRBJ1-1	TRBV27
CASSQERRGRKYEQYF	TGTGCCAGCAGCCAAGAGCGCAGGGGCAGGAAGTACGAGCAGTACTTC	.	.	TRBJ2-7	TRBV3-1/TRBV3-2
CASRRTGTGGSYEQYF	TGTGCCAGCAGGCGGACCGGGACAGGGGGCTCCTACGAGCAGTACTTC	.	TRBD1	TRBJ2-7	TRBV5-5
CASSPGQGAYEQYF	TGTGCCAGCAGCCCGGGACAGGGGGCCTACGAGCAGTACTTC	.	TRBD1	TRBJ2-7	TRBV7-2
CASSLQTSGFFHNEQFF	TGCGCCAGCAGCTTGCAGACTAGCGGGTTTTTCCACAATGAGCAGTTCTTC	.	TRBD2	TRBJ2-1	TRBV5-1
CASSLRAREDEQYF	TGTGCCAGCTCCCTTAGAGCCAGGGAGGACGAGCAGTACTTC	.	.	TRBJ2-7	TRBV18
CASNVGDSPTDTQYF	TGTGCCAGCAACGTTGGGGACAGCCCCACAGATACGCAGTATTTT	.	TRBD1	TRBJ2-3	TRBV9
CASSHLRGGNTEAFF	TGTGCCAGCAGCCACCTTCGGGGGGGGAACACTGAAGCTTTCTTT	.	.	TRBJ1-1	TRBV3-1/TRBV3-2
CASSFGRTGSNEQYF	TGTGCCAGCAGCTTCGGCAGGACAGGGTCGAACGAGCAGTACTTC	few	TRBD1	TRBJ2-7	TRBV7-9
CASNGGVGEKLFF	TGTGCCAGCAACGGGGGGGTCGGTGAAAAACTGTTTTTT	.	.	TRBJ1-4	TRBV12-3/TRBV12-4
CASSFPLGHGQYF	TGTGCCAGCAGTTTTCCCTTGGGCCACGGGCAGTACTTC	.	.	TRBJ2-7	TRBV12-3/TRBV12-4
CASSLTIPGTGGTYEQYF	TGTGCCAGCTCACTTACAATTCCCGGGACAGGGGGCACGTACGAGCAGTACTTC	few	TRBD1	TRBJ2-7	TRBV18
CASSQSHGRTDTQYF	TGCGCCAGCAGCCAAAGCCACGGGAGAACGGATACGCAGTATTTT	.	.	TRBJ2-3	TRBV4-1
CASLVWAYYEQYF	TGCGCCAGCCTCGTCTGGGCATACTACGAGCAGTACTTC	few	.	TRBJ2-7	TRBV10-1
CASSPGTENHPQHF	TGTGCCAGCAGCCCGGGGACAGAGAATCATCCCCAGCATTTT	few	TRBD1	TRBJ1-5	TRBV5-4
CASSFGTIGNEKLFF	TGCGCCAGCAGCTTCGGGACTATCGGTAATGAAAAACTGTTTTTT	.	.	TRBJ1-4	TRBV5-1
CASSFAGARNTGELFF	TGCGCCAGCAGCTTTGCAGGGGCGCGGAACACCGGGGAGCTGTTTTTT	few	.	TRBJ2-2	TRBV5-1
CATSRSRLADNEQFF	TGTGCCACCAGCAGATCCCGACTAGCGGACAATGAGCAGTTCTTC	.	TRBD2	TRBJ2-1	TRBV15
CASSFPFETQYF	TGTGCCAGCAGCTTCCCCTTTGAGACCCAGTACTTC	once	.	TRBJ2-5	TRBV28
CASSDRDLGNQPQHF	TGTGCCAGCAGCGACCGGGACTTGGGCAATCAGCCCCAGCATTTT	few	.	TRBJ1-5	TRBV7-2
CASSEALPRAGNTIYF	TGTGCCAGCAGTGAAGCGCTTCCCAGGGCTGGAAACACCATATATTTT	.	.	TRBJ1-3	TRBV6-1
CASRYRQASNEKLFF	TGTGCCAGCAGATACAGACAGGCCTCTAATGAAAAACTGTTTTTT	.	.	TRBJ1-4	TRBV28